This TCR beta chain was identified during a study of blood T cells in healthy people across ages. Through a sample-barcoded 5' primer and a J-beta primer mix, a second PCR was run for about 6 to 12 cycles. TCRdb re-called the 5' RACE reads through MiXCR, storing one row per CDR3 protein. The repertoire consists of 700,000 to 1,000,000 distinct CDR3 sequences, with around 45% occurring once and the leading ten covering around 21%. Each sample gave at least 6.5 million isolated PBMCs. CDR3 length: 13 amino acids. CDR1 is SEHNR and CDR2 is FQNEAQ in the germline V gene (reference sequence). Of note for this clonotype: The junction departs from germline at one end; a sequencing error may be responsible.

The rearrangement uses TRBV7-9 and TRBJ2-7; D might be TRBD2 (6 bases). With the DNA end fitting TRBJ2-5 better, the J assignment may be wrong. Sequenced: blood. The receptor comes from a man in his 60s in good health. CDR3 amino acids: CAGSSPGDETQYF. CDR3 DNA: TGTGCCGGCAGCTCCCCGGGGGACGAGACCCAGTACTTC.